This record covers a single T cell receptor beta chain. What it binds is unknown. The junction had 3 bases not matched to a gene; V was cut back by 3 bases and J by 1 base. Germline values: CDR1 ENHRY, CDR2 SYGVKD. CDR3 length equals 15 residues. The data belong to a study of a mutant IDH1 vaccine in newly diagnosed glioma. Study details: Patients had eight vaccinations, in weeks 1, 3, 5, 7, 11, 15, 19 and 23. Vaccinations were initiated 4-6 weeks following radiotherapy alone, or were given together with temozolomide cycles. Treated patients, averaging 40.4 years, were roughly 62% male and approximately 38% female.

As for time point: week 5, during vaccination. With topical imiquimod, each dose of the vaccine consisted of 300 ug of mutant IDH1 20-mer peptide. Profiled with immunoSEQ multiplex PCR; TCRdb holds only in-frame clones, not every one. Among 35,000 to 45,000 clones listed, 80% to 90% were seen once. The sequence was collected from a man over 45 with glioma. Material: PBMCs, obtained from a glioma patient whose treatment included an IDH1 peptide vaccine. The rearrangement uses TRBV10-3 and TRBJ1-1, with 9 nucleotides matching TRBD1. The CDR3: CAISEQGAGNTEAFF. For the CDR3, the DNA is TGTGCCATCAGTGAACAGGGGGCTGGGAACACTGAAGCTTTCTTT.